This note documents a single T cell receptor (beta chain) sequence. The antigen is undetermined. This record belongs to a study of T cells in localized non-small cell lung cancer. Findings and limits, study-wide: Longer overall survival was seen with higher T cell density measured in blood. Highest T cell clonality was seen in uninvolved adjacent lung, surpassing that measured in tumor. Investigators sequenced only a single tumor region, leaving heterogeneity possible. For the top 100 tumor clones, a median about 50 also appeared in adjacent lung.

CDR1 and CDR2 (germline): MNHEY, SMNVEV (reference sequence). CDR3 size: 16 residues. V dropped 5 bases and J dropped 5; count of bases not matched to a gene: 13. Sequencing was performed with immunoSEQ multiplex PCR; in TCRdb, only in-frame clones are kept and a portion is missing. The table has tens of thousands of clones, 86% seen once. This material consisted of peripheral blood, taken before any cancer treatment. The chain employs TRBV27 and TRBJ1-2, with TRBD1 matching 8 bases. The sequence derives from a male donor at least 60 years old with stage III squamous cell lung carcinoma. DNA for the CDR3: TGTGCCAGCAGTCTCCAGAGCCCCGGGACAGGTTATGGCTACACCTTC. Residues: CASSLQSPGTGYGYTF.